The rows below give T cell receptor beta chains drawn from one sample of a study of blood T cells in healthy people across ages. TCRdb processed the 5' RACE reads anew with MiXCR; each CDR3 protein has one entry. Of hundreds of thousands of distinct CDR3 sequences listed, 25% to 30% are singletons. The sequenced sample consisted of blood. These receptors originate from a woman at least 80 years old in good health. CDR3s include the opening cysteine and the closing phenylalanine or tryptophan. The D gene is left open where the match is weak. Clone size, where shown, is once, few, many, or a class for clones that have expanded.

clone_size,d_call,v_call,j_call,cdr3_aa,cdr3_nt
many,-,TRBV11-2,TRBJ2-4,CASSLNPRSKNIQYF,TGTGCCAGCAGCTTAAATCCGAGATCCAAAAACATTCAGTACTTC
-,-,TRBV4-1,TRBJ1-5,CASSQEGDRYQGPQHF,TGCGCCAGCAGCCAAGAGGGGGACCGCTATCAGGGGCCCCAGCATTTT
-,-,TRBV18,TRBJ1-2,CASSPADTIHGYTF,TGTGCCAGCTCACCGGCCGACACGATTCATGGCTACACCTTC
many,-,TRBV11-2,TRBJ2-7,CASSFGRTQEQYF,TGTGCCAGCAGCTTTGGCAGAACCCAAGAGCAGTACTTC
-,TRBD2,TRBV11-3,TRBJ2-1,CASSLSGGNYNKQFF,TGTGCCAGCAGCTTGAGCGGGGGGAACTACAATAAGCAGTTCTTC
-,-,TRBV15,TRBJ2-1,CATSKGSYSEQFF,TGTGCCACATCGAAAGGATCCTATAGTGAGCAGTTCTTC
-,-,TRBV2,TRBJ2-7,CASSDTHSYEQYF,TGTGCCAGTTCGGACACCCACTCCTACGAGCAGTACTTC
few,-,TRBV20-1,TRBJ1-5,CSASEGFQPQHF,TGCAGTGCTAGTGAAGGGTTTCAGCCCCAGCATTTT
many,-,TRBV20-1,TRBJ1-5,CSANRDPNQPQHF,TGCAGTGCCAACAGGGACCCCAATCAGCCCCAGCATTTT
many,-,TRBV7-9,TRBJ2-3,CASSSLVADTQYF,TGTGCCAGCAGCTCGCTCGTTGCAGATACGCAGTATTTT
-,-,TRBV27,TRBJ1-1,CASPAGPENTEAFF,TGTGCCAGCCCCGCTGGACCGGAGAACACTGAAGCTTTCTTT
many,-,TRBV6-6,TRBJ2-5,CASNHARETQYF,TGTGCCAGCAACCACGCAAGGGAGACCCAGTACTTC
-,-,TRBV6-2/TRBV6-3,TRBJ2-3,CASSYLGVTSTDTQYF,TGTGCCAGCAGTTACCTCGGGGTTACTAGCACAGATACGCAGTATTTT
-,-,TRBV21-1,TRBJ1-1,CASSRGGGSFF,TGTGCCAGCAGCAGGGGGGGTGGGTCTTTCTTT
many,TRBD1,TRBV5-1,TRBJ2-5,CASSRDRPQETQYF,TGCGCCAGCAGCCGGGACAGGCCTCAAGAGACCCAGTACTTC
few,TRBD1,TRBV6-5,TRBJ1-6,CASSNRGAGVNSPLHF,TGTGCCAGCAGTAACAGGGGGGCAGGGGTTAATTCACCCCTCCACTTT
-,TRBD1,TRBV9,TRBJ2-7,CASSPNPGTGTLGDQYF,TGTGCCAGCAGCCCCAACCCCGGGACAGGGACACTGGGGGACCAGTACTTC
-,TRBD1,TRBV4-3,TRBJ1-1,CASSQGPLTGGAVRTEAFF,TGCGCCAGCAGCCAAGGCCCACTTACAGGGGGCGCGGTGCGCACTGAAGCTTTCTTT
few,TRBD1,TRBV12-3/TRBV12-4,TRBJ2-1,CASSYDRGGDNEQFF,TGTGCCAGCAGTTATGACAGGGGGGGAGACAATGAGCAGTTCTTC
-,TRBD2,TRBV28,TRBJ2-1,CASSSGGGTYEQFF,TGTGCCAGCAGTTCCGGGGGAGGGACGTATGAGCAGTTCTTC
-,-,TRBV29-1,TRBJ2-5,CSVGYRGHQETQYF,TGCAGCGTTGGTTATAGGGGACACCAAGAGACCCAGTACTTC
many,-,TRBV7-2,TRBJ2-1,CASTLGGEPYNEQFF,TGTGCCAGCACCCTTGGGGGAGAACCCTACAATGAGCAGTTCTTC
few,-,TRBV5-1,TRBJ2-2,CASSSDAAGTGELFF,TGCGCCAGCAGCTCGGACGCCGCGGGCACCGGGGAGCTGTTTTTT
-,TRBD1,TRBV29-1,TRBJ2-2,CSVPGQGASGERFF,TGCAGCGTCCCGGGACAGGGGGCGTCCGGGGAGCGGTTTTTT
many,-,TRBV7-9,TRBJ2-5,CASSVGPASSETQYF,TGTGCCAGCAGCGTAGGGCCGGCCAGTTCAGAGACCCAGTACTTC
few,TRBD1,TRBV14,TRBJ1-6,CASSHRRDRGDSPLHF,TGTGCCAGCAGCCATCGCCGGGACAGGGGTGATTCACCCCTCCACTTT
few,-,TRBV19,TRBJ2-3,CASSIDRQRLTDTQYF,TGTGCCAGTAGTATAGATCGACAGAGACTCACAGATACGCAGTATTTT
few,TRBD1,TRBV6-5,TRBJ1-5,CASSWTGGSGQPQHF,TGTGCCAGCAGTTGGACAGGGGGATCGGGTCAGCCCCAGCATTTT
many,TRBD1,TRBV4-1,TRBJ1-2,CASSHTPGQIYGYTF,TGCGCCAGCAGCCACACCCCGGGACAGATCTATGGCTACACCTTC
-,-,TRBV7-9,TRBJ2-4,CAISLSRDRIIQYF,TGTGCCATCAGCTTATCCAGGGACCGGATCATTCAGTACTTC
-,-,TRBV5-1,TRBJ2-1,CASMRTESSYNEQFF,TGCGCCAGCATGCGGACAGAGAGCTCCTACAATGAGCAGTTCTTC
many,-,TRBV5-1,TRBJ2-5,CASSFQADLQETQYF,TGCGCCAGCAGCTTTCAAGCAGATTTGCAAGAGACCCAGTACTTC
-,TRBD1,TRBV7-3,TRBJ2-6,CASSPHAQGASGANVLTF,TGTGCCAGCAGCCCCCATGCGCAGGGGGCTTCTGGGGCCAACGTCCTGACTTTC
-,TRBD1,TRBV5-1,TRBJ1-2,CASSTMTGDYGYTF,TGCGCCAGCAGCACTATGACAGGGGACTATGGCTACACCTTC
many,-,TRBV11-2,TRBJ2-3,CASSLDQGNTDTQYF,TGTGCCAGCAGCTTAGATCAGGGGAACACAGATACGCAGTATTTT
few,-,TRBV3-1,TRBJ2-7,CASSQENGGTSYEQYF,TGTGCCAGCAGCCAAGAGAACGGGGGTACCTCCTACGAGCAGTACTTC
many,-,TRBV5-1,TRBJ2-5,CASSTDIGQETQYF,TGCGCCAGCAGCACAGACATAGGACAAGAGACCCAGTACTTC
many,-,TRBV14,TRBJ2-1,CASSQVAGAYNEQFF,TGTGCCAGCAGCCAAGTCGCAGGGGCCTACAATGAGCAGTTCTTC
many,-,TRBV13,TRBJ2-1,CASSPRSSNEQFF,TGTGCCAGCAGCCCCAGATCCTCGAATGAGCAGTTCTTC
-,TRBD2,TRBV5-4,TRBJ2-1,CASSLAAGGGSYNEQFF,TGTGCCAGCAGTCTTGCGGCGGGGGGCGGGTCTTACAATGAGCAGTTCTTC
-,-,TRBV6-6,TRBJ2-3,CASSVSPSTDTQYF,TGTGCCAGCAGTGTTTCCCCGAGCACAGATACGCAGTATTTT
many,-,TRBV5-1,TRBJ2-3,CASKMQGGTDTQYF,TGCGCCAGCAAGATGCAGGGCGGCACAGATACGCAGTATTTT
-,-,TRBV28,TRBJ1-1,CASSSPVANTEAFF,TGTGCCAGCAGTTCCCCGGTGGCGAACACTGAAGCTTTCTTT
-,TRBD2,TRBV7-2,TRBJ2-1,CASSREIRLAGGREQFF,TGTGCCAGCAGCCGCGAAATCAGACTAGCGGGAGGGCGTGAGCAGTTCTTC
-,TRBD1,TRBV12-3/TRBV12-4,TRBJ1-5,CASSFDRGEGNQPQHF,TGTGCCAGCAGTTTCGACAGGGGCGAAGGAAATCAGCCCCAGCATTTT
-,-,TRBV5-1,TRBJ1-2,CASSLAPGTYGYTF,TGCGCCAGCAGCTTGGCCCCGGGTACCTATGGCTACACCTTC
many,TRBD2,TRBV18,TRBJ2-3,CASSPGLAGSTDTQYF,TGTGCCAGCAGCCCCGGACTAGCGGGATCCACAGATACGCAGTATTTT
few,-,TRBV6-2/TRBV6-3,TRBJ1-2,CASSQGNYGHTF,TGTGCCAGCAGCCAGGGTAACTATGGCCACACCTTC
many,-,TRBV20-1,TRBJ2-4,CSAPYRVDIQYF,TGCAGTGCACCGTACAGGGTTGACATTCAGTACTTC
-,-,TRBV7-6,TRBJ2-5,CACSPPWGQETQYF,TGTGCCTGCAGCCCCCCCTGGGGCCAAGAGACCCAGTACTTC
-,-,TRBV20-1,TRBJ1-1,CSASSWVREAFF,TGCAGTGCTAGTAGCTGGGTAAGGGAAGCTTTCTTT
-,-,TRBV5-1,TRBJ2-7,CASSLESYEQYF,TGCGCCAGCAGCTTGGAAAGCTACGAGCAGTACTTC